This T cell receptor beta chain came from a study of T-cell memory formation after mild COVID-19. The study, taken as a whole, reports: Pre-infection memory carried some responding clones, suggesting that cross-reactive memory joined.

This clonotype was observed a few times. What it recognizes is unknown. Libraries for TCRalpha and TCRbeta carried sample barcodes and unique molecular identifiers via 5'RACE. Using its own MiXCR run on the 5' RACE reads, TCRdb lists one record per CDR3 protein. The profile shows 300,000 to 350,000 distinct CDR3 sequences, around 15% of them singletons. This TCR came from a man younger than 35 who had mild COVID-19 (a few samples of this study predate the infection). Cell type and time point are not known. The material sequenced was PBMCs or a T cell subset sorted from them (not recorded which).

The CDR3 loop is CASSLAGMEKLFF. The CDR3 DNA reads as TGTGCCAGCAGTTTAGCAGGGATGGAAAAACTGTTTTTT. The rearrangement uses TRBV12-3 or TRBV12-4 and TRBJ1-4; D call uncertain. The CDR3 runs 13 residues. Trimming stripped 0 bases from V and 8 bases from J, with 7 bases between.